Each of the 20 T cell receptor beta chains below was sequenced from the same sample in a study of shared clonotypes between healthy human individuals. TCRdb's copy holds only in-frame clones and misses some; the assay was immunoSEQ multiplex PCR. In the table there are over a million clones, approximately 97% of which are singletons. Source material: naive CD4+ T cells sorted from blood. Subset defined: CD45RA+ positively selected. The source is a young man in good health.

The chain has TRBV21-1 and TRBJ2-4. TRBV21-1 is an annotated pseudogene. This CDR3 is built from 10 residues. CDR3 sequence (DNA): TGTGCCAGCAGCAAACACCCCCAGTACTTC. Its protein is CASSKHPQYF.

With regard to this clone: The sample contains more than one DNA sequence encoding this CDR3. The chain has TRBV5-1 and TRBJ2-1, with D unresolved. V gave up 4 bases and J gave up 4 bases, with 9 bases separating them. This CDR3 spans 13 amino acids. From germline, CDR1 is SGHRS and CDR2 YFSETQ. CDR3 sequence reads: CASSLDKYNEQFF. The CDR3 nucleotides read TGCGCCAGCAGCCTAGACAAGTACAATGAGCAGTTCTTC.

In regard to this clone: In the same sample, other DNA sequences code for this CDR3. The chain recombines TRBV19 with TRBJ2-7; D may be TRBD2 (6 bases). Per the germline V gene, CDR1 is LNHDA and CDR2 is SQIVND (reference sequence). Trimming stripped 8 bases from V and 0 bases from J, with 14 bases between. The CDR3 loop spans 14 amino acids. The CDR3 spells CASSRRGNSYEQYF. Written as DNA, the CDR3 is TGTGCCAGTTCCAGGCGGGGAAACTCCTACGAGCAGTACTTC. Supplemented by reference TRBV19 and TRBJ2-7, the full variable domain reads DGGITQSPKYLFRKEGQNVTLSCEQNLNHDAMYWYRQDPGQGLRLIYYSQIVNDFQKGDIAEGYSVSREKKESFPLTVTSAQKNPTAFYLCASSRRGNSYEQYFGPGTRLTVT.

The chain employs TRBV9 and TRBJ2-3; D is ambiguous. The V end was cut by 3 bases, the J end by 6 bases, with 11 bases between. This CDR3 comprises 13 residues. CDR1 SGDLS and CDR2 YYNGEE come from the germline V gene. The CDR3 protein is CASSAQTADTQYF. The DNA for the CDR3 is TGTGCCAGCAGCGCCCAGACGGCGGATACGCAGTATTTT.

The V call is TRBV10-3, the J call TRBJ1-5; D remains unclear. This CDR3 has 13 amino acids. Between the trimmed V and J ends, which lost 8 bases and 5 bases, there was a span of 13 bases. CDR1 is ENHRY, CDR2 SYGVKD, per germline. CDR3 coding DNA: TGTGCCATCGGTCGAAATGGGGATCAGCCCCAGCATTTT. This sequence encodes CAIGRNGDQPQHF.

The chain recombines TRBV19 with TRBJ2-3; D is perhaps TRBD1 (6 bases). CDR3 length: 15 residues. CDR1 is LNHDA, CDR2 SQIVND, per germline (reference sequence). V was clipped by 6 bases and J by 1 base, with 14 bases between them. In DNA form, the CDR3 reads TGTGCCAGTAGACCCCCGGGACACCGCACAGATACGCAGTATTTT. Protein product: CASRPPGHRTDTQYF.

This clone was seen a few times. The CDR3 loop is CASSYRTGGNQPQHF. In DNA, the CDR3 is TGTGCCAGCAGTTACAGGACAGGGGGCAATCAGCCCCAGCATTTT. The V gene is TRBV6-5, the J gene TRBJ1-5; 9 bases are a match to TRBD1. This CDR3 has 15 residues. V lost 2 bases and J lost 2; bases outside the gene matches: 1. Germline-derived CDR1 and CDR2 are MNHEY and SVGAGI.

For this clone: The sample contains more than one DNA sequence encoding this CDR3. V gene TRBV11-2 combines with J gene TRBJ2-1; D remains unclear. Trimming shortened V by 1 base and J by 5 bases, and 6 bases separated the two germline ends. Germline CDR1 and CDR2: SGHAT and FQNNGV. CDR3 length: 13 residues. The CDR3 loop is CASSLGLNNEQFF. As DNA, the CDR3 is TGTGCCAGCAGCTTAGGGCTTAACAATGAGCAGTTCTTC. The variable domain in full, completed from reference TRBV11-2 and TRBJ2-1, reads EAGVAQSPRYKIIEKRQSVAFWCNPISGHATLYWYQQILGQGPKLLIQFQNNGVVDDSQLPKDRFSAERLKGVDSTLKIQPAKLEDSAVYLCASSLGLNNEQFFGPGTRLTVL.

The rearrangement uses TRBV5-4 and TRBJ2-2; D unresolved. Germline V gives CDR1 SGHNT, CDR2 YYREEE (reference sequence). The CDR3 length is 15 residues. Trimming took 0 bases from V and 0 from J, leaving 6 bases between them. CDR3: CASSLALSNTGELFF. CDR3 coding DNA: TGTGCCAGCAGCTTGGCACTCTCGAACACCGGGGAGCTGTTTTTT.

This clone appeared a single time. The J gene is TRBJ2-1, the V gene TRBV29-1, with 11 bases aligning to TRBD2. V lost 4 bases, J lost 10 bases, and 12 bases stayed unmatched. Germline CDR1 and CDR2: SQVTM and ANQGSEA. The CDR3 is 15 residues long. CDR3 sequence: CSVVNPSGGRREQFF. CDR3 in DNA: TGCAGCGTTGTCAATCCTAGCGGGGGGAGGAGAGAGCAGTTCTTC.

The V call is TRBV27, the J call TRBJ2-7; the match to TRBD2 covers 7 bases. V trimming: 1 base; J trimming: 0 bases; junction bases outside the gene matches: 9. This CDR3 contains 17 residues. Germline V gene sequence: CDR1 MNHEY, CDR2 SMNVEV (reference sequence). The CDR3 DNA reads TGTGCCAGCAGTTTATTGGGGGGAGGGCCGATCTCCTACGAGCAGTACTTC. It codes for CASSLLGGGPISYEQYF.

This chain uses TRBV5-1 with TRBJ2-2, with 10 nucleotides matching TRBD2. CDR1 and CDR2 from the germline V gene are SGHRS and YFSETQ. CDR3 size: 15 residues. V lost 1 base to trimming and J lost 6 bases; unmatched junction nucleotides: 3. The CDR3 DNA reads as TGCGCCAGCAGCTTGCTAGCGGGAGTACCCGGGGAGCTGTTTTTT. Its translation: CASSLLAGVPGELFF.

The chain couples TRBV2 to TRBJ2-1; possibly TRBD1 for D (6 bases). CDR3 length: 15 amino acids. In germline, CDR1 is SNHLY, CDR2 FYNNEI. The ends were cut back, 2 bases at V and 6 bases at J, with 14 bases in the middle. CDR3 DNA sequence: TGTGCCAGCAGTGAACGGACAGCTATAGGCAATGAGCAGTTCTTC. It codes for CASSERTAIGNEQFF.

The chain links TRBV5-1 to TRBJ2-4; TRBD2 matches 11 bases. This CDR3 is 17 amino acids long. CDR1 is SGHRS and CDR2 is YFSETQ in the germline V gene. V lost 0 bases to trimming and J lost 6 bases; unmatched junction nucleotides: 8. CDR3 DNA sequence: TGCGCCAGCAGCTTGGTCCTAGCGGGAGGAGGGCGAAACATTCAGTACTTC. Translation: CASSLVLAGGGRNIQYF.

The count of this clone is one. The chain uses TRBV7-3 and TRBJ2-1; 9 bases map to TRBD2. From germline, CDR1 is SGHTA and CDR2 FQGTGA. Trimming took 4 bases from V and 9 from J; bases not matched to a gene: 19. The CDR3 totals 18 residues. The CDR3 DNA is TGTGCCAGCAGCTCAACGGCTAGCGGGATAGATCTGGCAGTTGAGCAGTTCTTC. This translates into CASSSTASGIDLAVEQFF.

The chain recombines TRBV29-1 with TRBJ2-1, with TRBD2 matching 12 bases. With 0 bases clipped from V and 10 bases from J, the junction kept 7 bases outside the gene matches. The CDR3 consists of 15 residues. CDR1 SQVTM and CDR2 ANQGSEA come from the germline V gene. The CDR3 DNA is TGCAGCGTTGAAGATCTAGCGGGAGGGCCAAGAGAGCAGTTCTTC. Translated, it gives CSVEDLAGGPREQFF.

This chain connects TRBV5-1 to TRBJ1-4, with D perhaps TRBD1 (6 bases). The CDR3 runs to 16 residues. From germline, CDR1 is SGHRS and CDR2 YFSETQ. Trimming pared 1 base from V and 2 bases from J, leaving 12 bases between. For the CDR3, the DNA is TGCGCCAGCAGCTTGTCAGCAGGGGTGACTAATGAAAAACTGTTTTTT. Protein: CASSLSAGVTNEKLFF.

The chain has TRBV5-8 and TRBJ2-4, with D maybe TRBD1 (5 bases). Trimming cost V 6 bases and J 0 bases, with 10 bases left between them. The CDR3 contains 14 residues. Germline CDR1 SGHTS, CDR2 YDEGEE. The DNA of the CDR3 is TGTGCCAGCACCCCCAGGGCAGCCAAAAACATTCAGTACTTC. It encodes CASTPRAAKNIQYF.

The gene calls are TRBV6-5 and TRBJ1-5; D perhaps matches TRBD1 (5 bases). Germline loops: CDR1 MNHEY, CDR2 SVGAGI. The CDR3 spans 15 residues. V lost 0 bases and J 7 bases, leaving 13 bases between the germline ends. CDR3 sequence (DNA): TGTGCCAGCAGTTACTCCCAGGGCTCCTTGCAGCCCCAGCATTTT. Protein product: CASSYSQGSLQPQHF.

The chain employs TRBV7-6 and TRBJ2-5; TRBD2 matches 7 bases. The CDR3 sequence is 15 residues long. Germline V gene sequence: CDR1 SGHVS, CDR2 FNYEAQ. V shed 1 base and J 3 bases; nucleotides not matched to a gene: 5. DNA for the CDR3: TGTGCCAGCAGCTTAGTTGGGGGAGGGGAAGAGACCCAGTACTTC. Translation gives CASSLVGGGEETQYF.